Listed below are T cell receptor beta chains from one sample, sequenced in a study of beta chain features in type 1 diabetes. The data were produced by immunoSEQ multiplex PCR, yet TCRdb's version contains in-frame clones alone and is incomplete. Of around 160,000 clones in the sample, roughly 48% were seen once. Sequenced material: Tregs from blood. The receptors here all came from a man younger than 35 in good health. Both conserved end residues are part of each CDR3. The order of the fields is clone size, J gene, V gene, CDR3 length, D gene, CDR3 DNA, CDR3 protein. The D gene is left open where the match is weak. Only part of the rows carry a size: once, few, many, or a class if the clone is expanded.

size: -; J: TRBJ2-7; V: TRBV18; length: 16; D: -; DNA: TGTGCCAGCTCACCACCGAGGGGGACCTCGGGATACGAGCAGTACTTC; CDR3: CASSPPRGTSGYEQYF
size: -; J: TRBJ1-6; V: TRBV15; length: 15; D: TRBD1; DNA: TGTGCCACCAGCAGAGCTACGACAGGGTTTTCACCCCTCCACTTT; CDR3: CATSRATTGFSPLHF
size: -; J: TRBJ2-7; V: TRBV28; length: 13; D: TRBD1; DNA: TGTGCCAGCAGTCCAGGACAGGGCTACGAGCAGTACTTC; CDR3: CASSPGQGYEQYF
size: few; J: TRBJ2-5; V: TRBV5-4; length: 15; D: -; DNA: TGTGCCAGCAGCTTCAGGTCCGGGGAAGGAGAGACCCAGTACTTC; CDR3: CASSFRSGEGETQYF
size: -; J: TRBJ2-2; V: TRBV4-3; length: 17; D: TRBD2; DNA: TGCGCCAGCAGCCAAGGGACTAGCGGGGGGTACGGCGGGGAGCTGTTTTTT; CDR3: CASSQGTSGGYGGELFF
size: -; J: TRBJ1-5; V: TRBV2; length: 13; D: TRBD1; DNA: TGTGCCTGCTCGGGACAGAAGAATCAGCCCCAGCATTTT; CDR3: CACSGQKNQPQHF
size: -; J: TRBJ2-1; V: TRBV5-1; length: 14; D: -; DNA: TGCGCCAGCAGCGGCGGGGCGGCCTACAATGAGCAGTTCTTC; CDR3: CASSGGAAYNEQFF
size: -; J: TRBJ2-5; V: TRBV19; length: 13; D: -; DNA: TGTGCCAGTAGTATAGGGGGAGAAGAGACCCAGTACTTC; CDR3: CASSIGGEETQYF
size: -; J: TRBJ2-6; V: TRBV6-5; length: 14; D: -; DNA: TGTGCCAGCAGCCCGCCGGGTGGGGCCAACGTCCTGACTTTC; CDR3: CASSPPGGANVLTF
size: -; J: TRBJ2-7; V: TRBV27; length: 14; D: TRBD2; DNA: TGTGCCAGCAGTTTATCGGTGGGAGGGTACGAGCAGTACTTC; CDR3: CASSLSVGGYEQYF
size: -; J: TRBJ1-3; V: TRBV30; length: 15; D: -; DNA: TGTACCTGGAAGCCCGAGGGCCTCTCTGGAAACACCATATATTTT; CDR3: CTWKPEGLSGNTIYF
size: -; J: TRBJ1-2; V: TRBV7-9; length: 15; D: TRBD1; DNA: TGTGCCAGCAGCTTGATCCAGGGGGCGGGGGACGGCTACACCTTC; CDR3: CASSLIQGAGDGYTF
size: once; J: TRBJ1-2; V: TRBV30; length: 14; D: -; DNA: TGTGCCTGGAGTACAAAGTCAGGGGTGACTGGCTACACCTTC; CDR3: CAWSTKSGVTGYTF
size: -; J: TRBJ1-5; V: TRBV7-2; length: 13; D: TRBD1; DNA: TGTGCCAGCCAGGGGGGAGTTTATCAGCCCCAGCATTTT; CDR3: CASQGGVYQPQHF
size: few; J: TRBJ2-7; V: TRBV7-3; length: 18; D: TRBD2; DNA: TGTGCCAGCAGCTCCTGGTTAGGCCCAGTGCGCGGGAGCAACGAGCAGTACTTC; CDR3: CASSSWLGPVRGSNEQYF
size: -; J: TRBJ2-7; V: TRBV7-9; length: 16; D: -; DNA: TGTGCCAGCAGCTTAGGGGCAGGGGTAATCTCCTACGAGCAGTACTTC; CDR3: CASSLGAGVISYEQYF
size: -; J: TRBJ1-1; V: TRBV30; length: 12; D: -; DNA: TGTGCCTGGAGCTGGGGGCCGACTGAAGCTTTCTTT; CDR3: CAWSWGPTEAFF
size: -; J: TRBJ1-1; V: TRBV9; length: 15; D: -; DNA: TGTGCCAGCAGCGCGCAGGGGATACAACTGAATGAAGCTTTCTTT; CDR3: CASSAQGIQLNEAFF